A single sample gave rise to the 22 T cell receptor beta chains below, sequenced in a study of blood T cell repertoires in COVID-19. Method: immunoSEQ multiplex PCR; TCRdb's copy keeps in-frame clones and lacks some. The sample consists of 400,000 to 550,000 clones, about 85% of them appearing once. The sample consisted of PBMCs or T cells enriched from blood (not recorded which). These receptor sequences come from a woman aged 18-29 years with acute COVID-19.

This clone is a singleton in its sample. The chain joins TRBV5-1 to TRBJ2-1; 7 bases align to TRBD2. Germline-derived CDR1 and CDR2 are SGHRS and YFSETQ. The CDR3 spans 14 residues. With V trimmed by 5 bases and J by 4 bases, 6 bases remained unmatched. CDR3 protein: CASRPGGVYNEQFF. In DNA, the CDR3 is TGCGCCAGCAGGCCTGGGGGGGTTTACAATGAGCAGTTCTTC.

As DNA, the CDR3 is TGTGCCAGCTCAGCCTCAGGCAATCAGCCCCAGCATTTT. Translating it yields CASSASGNQPQHF. The chain joins TRBV18 to TRBJ1-5; no reliable D call. Trimming took 5 bases from V and 2 from J, leaving 7 bases between them. Germline values: CDR1 KGHSH, CDR2 LQKENI. The CDR3 sequence is 13 residues long.

This chain uses TRBV19 with TRBJ2-3, with D unclear. Per germline, CDR1 LNHDA and CDR2 SQIVND (reference sequence). The CDR3 has 12 residues. The ends were cut back, 0 bases at V and 5 bases at J, with 3 bases in the middle. CDR3 region: CASSIDRDTQYF. CDR3 coding DNA: TGTGCCAGTAGTATAGACCGAGATACGCAGTATTTT. The variable domain in full, with the rest retrieved from reference TRBV19 and TRBJ2-3, is DGGITQSPKYLFRKEGQNVTLSCEQNLNHDAMYWYRQDPGQGLRLIYYSQIVNDFQKGDIAEGYSVSREKKESFPLTVTSAQKNPTAFYLCASSIDRDTQYFGPGTRLTVL.

V and J are TRBV6-5 and TRBJ2-3; tentative D call: TRBD2 (5 bases). Germline V gene sequence: CDR1 MNHEY, CDR2 SVGAGI. The V end lost 8 bases, the J end lost 5 bases, and 20 bases lay between the germline ends. This CDR3 has 15 amino acids. The CDR3 here is CASQREGTQLDTQYF. The DNA for the CDR3 is TGTGCCAGCCAGCGAGAGGGTACCCAATTAGATACGCAGTATTTT.

Note on this clone: Different DNA sequences within this sample yield the same CDR3. V and J are TRBV7-9 and TRBJ2-3, with D tentatively TRBD1 (5 bases). There are 14 residues in the CDR3. V lost 1 base, J lost 6 bases, and 11 bases lay in between. The V gene's germline CDR1 is SEHNR and CDR2 FQNEAQ (reference sequence). CDR3 region: CASSLGQGSDTQYF. In DNA form, the CDR3 reads TGTGCCAGCAGCTTAGGCCAGGGATCCGATACGCAGTATTTT.

V and J are TRBV4-1 and TRBJ1-6; 8 bases are shared with TRBD1. Losses at the gene ends were 3 bases for V and 7 bases for J; bases not matched to a gene: 11. Germline V gives CDR1 MGHRA, CDR2 YSYEKL. The CDR3 covers 17 residues. CDR3: CASSQYTGTGGNSPLHF. In nucleotides, the CDR3 is TGCGCCAGCAGCCAGTATACCGGGACAGGCGGAAATTCACCCCTCCACTTT.

V usage is TRBV1 and J usage is TRBJ2-5; TRBD1, the table's D call, lacks a check against the DNA. TRBV1 is termed a pseudogene. CDR3 length: 15 residues. The DNA of the CDR3 is TGCACCAGCAGCCAACCCCAGGGTTTCCGAGAGACCCAGTACTTC. Translated: CTSSQPQGFRETQYF.

This sequence joins TRBV2 and TRBJ2-2; no firm D call. Trimming cost V 3 bases and J 7 bases, with 6 bases left between them. The CDR3 length is 12 residues. Germline V gene lookup returns CDR1 SNHLY and CDR2 FYNNEI. The chain's CDR3 is CASSDVIGELFF. The CDR3 region has the DNA TGTGCCAGCAGTGACGTTATCGGGGAGCTGTTTTTT.

V and J are TRBV2 and TRBJ2-7, with 10 nucleotides matching TRBD1. Germline CDR1 reads SNHLY; CDR2 reads FYNNEI. With V trimmed by 7 bases and J by 2 bases, 11 bases remained unmatched. The CDR3 spans 16 residues. The CDR3: CASIRGPGTGAYEQYF. The CDR3 bases are TGTGCCAGCATCAGAGGCCCCGGGACAGGGGCCTACGAGCAGTACTTC.

The chain uses TRBV7-9 and TRBJ2-3; D is possibly TRBD1 (5 bases). Germline CDR1 and CDR2: SEHNR and FQNEAQ (reference sequence). V was clipped by 3 bases and J by 0 bases, with 16 bases between them. The CDR3 extends over 17 amino acids. The CDR3 spells CASSFGSTEPSTDTQYF. In DNA form, the CDR3 reads TGTGCCAGCAGCTTTGGGTCGACAGAACCTAGCACAGATACGCAGTATTTT.

This chain joins TRBV27 and TRBJ1-4; D is uncertain. Trimming left V 2 bases short and J 3 bases short, with 10 bases between. The CDR3 runs to 15 residues. Germline CDR1 and CDR2: MNHEY and SMNVEV (reference sequence). In nucleotides, the CDR3 is TGTGCCAGCAGTTTAGGGCCCGGGGCTAATGAAAAACTGTTTTTT. It encodes CASSLGPGANEKLFF.

This clone was counted once. The chain is built from TRBV5-1 and TRBJ2-2; possibly TRBD1 for D (6 bases). Germline CDR1 reads SGHRS; CDR2 reads YFSETQ. Trimming took 4 bases from V and 1 from J, leaving 14 bases between them. There are 16 residues in the CDR3. The CDR3 coding sequence is TGCGCCAGCAGCCTATCAGGGGCGGGGAACACCGGGGAGCTGTTTTTT. This translates into CASSLSGAGNTGELFF.

The CDR3 reads CASSLDLGGYTF. The CDR3 DNA is TGTGCCAGCAGCTTAGATCTGGGCGGCTACACCTTC. The V call is TRBV7-8, the J call TRBJ1-2; D is unclear. CDR1 and CDR2 (germline): SGHVS, FQNEAQ. The CDR3 length is 12 residues. Trimming took off 1 base at V and 8 bases at J, with 8 bases between the two ends.

The chain recombines TRBV27 with TRBJ1-1, with TRBD1 as a possible D gene (5 bases). V was clipped by 3 bases and J by 2 bases, with 10 bases between them. This CDR3 spans 14 amino acids. From germline, CDR1 is MNHEY and CDR2 SMNVEV (reference sequence). The CDR3 bases are TGTGCCAGCAGTTTCGGTCAGGGAAACACTGAAGCTTTCTTT. Its translation: CASSFGQGNTEAFF.

The CDR3 DNA sequence: TGTGCCAGCAGCTTGGCCCAGACCTACGAGCAGTACTTC. The encoded protein is CASSLAQTYEQYF. The rearrangement links TRBV5-6 to TRBJ2-7; no firm D call. This CDR3 has 13 residues. Germline V gene sequence: CDR1 SGHDT, CDR2 YYEEEE. V dropped 0 bases and J dropped 2 bases, with 6 bases sitting between them.

The CDR3 DNA follows: TGTGCCAGCTCACCAGGGGGGGCTAGCACTGAAGCTTTCTTT. Translating it yields CASSPGGASTEAFF. This chain uses TRBV18 with TRBJ1-1, with TRBD1 as a possible D gene (6 bases). The CDR3 totals 14 residues. From germline, CDR1 is KGHSH and CDR2 LQKENI. The V gene lost 2 bases and the J gene lost 4 bases, with 11 bases spanning the gap.

This chain links TRBV6-1 with TRBJ1-3; D gene ambiguous. The CDR3 runs 18 residues. The germline gives CDR1 MNHNS, CDR2 SASEGT. Between the trimmed V and J ends, which lost 3 bases and 4 bases, there was a span of 22 bases. The CDR3 here is CASSDRLKWALGGNTIYF. CDR3 nucleotides: TGTGCCAGCAGTGATCGGCTCAAGTGGGCCCTTGGCGGAAACACCATATATTTT.

The CDR3 here is CASSYRQGQMDSPLHF. CDR3 in DNA: TGTGCCAGCAGTTACCGACAGGGTCAGATGGATTCACCCCTCCACTTT. This rearrangement joins TRBV6-6 to TRBJ1-6; 7 nucleotides match TRBD1. The CDR3 consists of 16 residues. Germline CDR1 MNHNY, CDR2 SVGAGI (reference sequence). J gave up 8 bases and V 2 bases, and 9 bases lay outside the gene matches.

V gene TRBV6-5 combines with J gene TRBJ1-6, with 8 positions matching TRBD1. Germline CDR1 and CDR2: MNHEY and SVGAGI. The J segment lost 11 bases and the V segment lost 6 bases, leaving 3 bases of the junction unmatched. The CDR3 runs to 12 residues. CDR3 amino acids: CASSRTGTPLHF. DNA for the CDR3: TGTGCCAGCAGCAGGACAGGGACACCCCTCCACTTT.

The rearrangement links TRBV6-1 to TRBJ1-5; 9 bases are shared with TRBD1. Per the germline V gene, CDR1 is MNHNS and CDR2 is SASEGT. The CDR3 length is 16 residues. V was clipped by 3 bases and J by 7 bases; unmatched bases: 10. The CDR3 DNA is TGTGCCAGCAGTGATCGATTGGGACAGGGCCGCCAGCCCCAGCATTTT. Translation: CASSDRLGQGRQPQHF.

The rearrangement joins TRBV7-9 to TRBJ2-5; 9 nucleotides line up with TRBD1. Germline CDR1 and CDR2: SEHNR and FQNEAQ (reference sequence). The CDR3 runs 13 residues. With V trimmed by 7 bases and J by 5 bases, 5 bases remained unmatched. The CDR3 reads CASNRDRVETQYF. The DNA for the CDR3 is TGTGCCAGCAATCGGGACAGGGTCGAGACCCAGTACTTC.

The chain employs TRBV6-5 and TRBJ1-6; perhaps TRBD1 as D (5 bases). The CDR3 spans 14 residues. Germline assignment: CDR1 MNHEY and CDR2 SVGAGI. V was trimmed by 6 bases and J by 10 bases, leaving 16 bases between them. The CDR3 loop reads CASRAGSGGSPLHF. For the CDR3, the DNA is TGTGCCAGCAGAGCAGGGTCCGGGGGGTCACCCCTCCACTTT.